Sequencing of this T cell receptor (beta chain) was carried out in a study of blood T cell repertoires in COVID-19. Across the study: The samples span acute and convalescent COVID-19 from the United States, Italy and Spain. T cells, B-cell-depleted T cells, or PBMCs supplied cDNA or gDNA.

In the authors' workflow: Nucleated cell counts were estimated from reference gene primer amplification. Data came from immunoSEQ multiplex PCR; TCRdb stores just in-frame clones and leaves some out. D and trimming were read from the DNA, whereas the V and J calls and clone size are those reported in that table. Found here are around 130,000 clones, 85% to 90% of them singletons; the top ten hold 25% to 30%. Germline V gene lookup returns CDR1 SGHNT and CDR2 YENEEA. Between the trimmed V and J ends, which lost 1 base and 6 bases, there was a span of 7 bases. The CDR3 loop spans 13 amino acids. This receptor was obtained from a man aged 65 to 85 with active or convalescent COVID-19. The chain joins TRBV11-3 to TRBJ2-1; a weak D match, TRBD2 (5 bases). Material: peripheral blood. The CDR3: CASSLAEANEQFF. The CDR3 DNA sequence: TGTGCCAGCAGCTTAGCGGAGGCCAATGAGCAGTTCTTC.